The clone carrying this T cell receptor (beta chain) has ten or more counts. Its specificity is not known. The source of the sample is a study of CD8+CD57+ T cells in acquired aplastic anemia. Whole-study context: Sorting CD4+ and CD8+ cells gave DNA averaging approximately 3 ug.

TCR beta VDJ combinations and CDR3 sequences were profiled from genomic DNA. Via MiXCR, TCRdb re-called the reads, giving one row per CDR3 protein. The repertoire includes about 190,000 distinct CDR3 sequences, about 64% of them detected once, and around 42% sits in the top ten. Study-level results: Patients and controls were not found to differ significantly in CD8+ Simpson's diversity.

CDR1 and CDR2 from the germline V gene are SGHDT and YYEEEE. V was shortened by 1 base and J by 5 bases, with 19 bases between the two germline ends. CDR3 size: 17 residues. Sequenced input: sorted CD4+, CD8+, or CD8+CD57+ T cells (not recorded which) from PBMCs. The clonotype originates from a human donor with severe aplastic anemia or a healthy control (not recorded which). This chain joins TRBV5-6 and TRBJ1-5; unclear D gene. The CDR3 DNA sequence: TGTGCCAGCAGCTTGAGACCGAATGCTGAAGGCCATCAGCCCCAGCATTTT. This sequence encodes CASSLRPNAEGHQPQHF.